This passage covers 4 T cell receptor beta chains from one sample sequenced in a study of T cell responses to AZD1222 COVID-19 vaccine. Libraries were prepared by immunoSEQ multiplex PCR; TCRdb keeps only in-frame clonotypes and omits some of them. The repertoire holds about 160,000 clones, roughly 94% seen once, with 4.4% in the top ten. This specimen consisted of peripheral blood, obtained on day 0 of MenACWY control vaccination. The receptors were sampled from an adult in good health.

This chain links TRBV5-4 with TRBJ2-2; 7 bases line up with TRBD2. The CDR3 is 15 residues long. Per the germline V gene, CDR1 is SGHNT and CDR2 is YYREEE (reference sequence). J lost 0 bases, V lost 2 bases, and 1 base had no gene match. The CDR3 here is CASSFLAANTGELFF. DNA of the CDR3: TGTGCCAGCAGCTTCCTAGCGGCGAACACCGGGGAGCTGTTTTTT.

The chain recombines TRBV12-3 or TRBV12-4 with TRBJ2-6; D might be TRBD2 (5 bases). Trimming took off 6 bases at V and 4 bases at J, with 7 bases between the two ends. There are 13 residues in the CDR3. This chain's CDR3 is CASRRAGANVLTF. Here the CDR3 DNA reads TGTGCCAGCAGGAGGGCAGGGGCCAACGTCCTGACTTTC.

The chain couples TRBV12-5 to TRBJ2-7, with 9 nucleotides matching TRBD2. The CDR3 is made up of 15 amino acids. Germline CDR1 LGHNT, CDR2 FRNRAP. The J segment lost 5 bases and the V segment lost 0 bases, leaving 5 bases of the junction unmatched. In nucleotides, the CDR3 is TGTGCTAGTGGTTTGGTAGGGACTAGCCCCCACGAGCAGTACTTC. This codes for CASGLVGTSPHEQYF.

This sequence joins TRBV24-1 and TRBJ2-1; 10 bases map to TRBD1. The germline CDR1 and CDR2 sequences are KGHDR and SFDVKD. The junction had 15 bases not matched to a gene; V was cut back by 9 bases and J by 8 bases. The CDR3 runs to 16 residues. The DNA for the CDR3 is TGTGCCACCGGTTTGGGACAGGGGCGAACGAGGGATGAGCAGTTCTTC. This sequence encodes CATGLGQGRTRDEQFF.